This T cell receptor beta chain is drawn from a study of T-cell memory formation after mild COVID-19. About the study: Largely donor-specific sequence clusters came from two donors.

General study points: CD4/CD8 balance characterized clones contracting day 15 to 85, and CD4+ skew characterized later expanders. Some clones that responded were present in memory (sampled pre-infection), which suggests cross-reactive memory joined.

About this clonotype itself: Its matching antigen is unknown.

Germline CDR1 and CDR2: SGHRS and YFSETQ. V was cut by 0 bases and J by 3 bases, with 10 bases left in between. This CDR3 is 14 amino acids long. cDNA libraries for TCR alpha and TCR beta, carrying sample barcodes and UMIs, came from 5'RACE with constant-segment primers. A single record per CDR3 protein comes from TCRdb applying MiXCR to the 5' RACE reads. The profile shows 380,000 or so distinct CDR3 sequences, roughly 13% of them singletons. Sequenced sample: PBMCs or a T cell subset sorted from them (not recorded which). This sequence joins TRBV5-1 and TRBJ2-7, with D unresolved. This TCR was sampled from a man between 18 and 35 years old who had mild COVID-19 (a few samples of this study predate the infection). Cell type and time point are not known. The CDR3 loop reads CASSLAPVNYEQYF. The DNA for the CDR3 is TGCGCCAGCAGCTTGGCTCCCGTAAACTACGAGCAGTACTTC.